The entry below gives a single T cell receptor beta chain sequence along with its context. The antigen is unknown. CD45RO-CCR7+CD27+CD95- was the phenotype of naive CD8+ T cells. This record belongs to a study of CXCR3-negative and CXCR3-positive naive CD8 T cells. 5' RACE that incorporated UMI labels was used to prepare the TRB cDNA libraries. From its re-call of the 5' RACE reads, TCRdb lists each CDR3 protein once, without DNA. This sample's clone table lists about 130,000 distinct CDR3 sequences. Germline loops: CDR1 SEHNR, CDR2 FQNEAQ (reference sequence). This CDR3 has 12 residues. Study-wide results and caveats: Naive cells positive for CXCR3 carried more hydrophobic TRB CDR3s than CXCR3-negative ones. Both naive subsets carried similar amounts of surface CD5, so TCR strength was inferred from TRB CDR3 properties. After cryopreservation, expression of CXCR3 was partially reduced, and most assays were run with fresh PBMCs. Unlike memory cells, which differed, naive CXCR3-negative and CXCR3-positive cells had similar TRBV-TRBJ usage.

Sequenced input: naive CXCR3+ CD8+ T cells from blood. Subset meaning: CD45RO-CCR7+CD27+CD95- naive CD8+ T cells expressing CXCR3 (TNR3+). The sequence was obtained from a human donor in good health. Some clones in this sample may be carry-over from other donors' samples. The genes are TRBV7-9 and TRBJ1-5. CDR3 loop: CASSLENQPQHF.